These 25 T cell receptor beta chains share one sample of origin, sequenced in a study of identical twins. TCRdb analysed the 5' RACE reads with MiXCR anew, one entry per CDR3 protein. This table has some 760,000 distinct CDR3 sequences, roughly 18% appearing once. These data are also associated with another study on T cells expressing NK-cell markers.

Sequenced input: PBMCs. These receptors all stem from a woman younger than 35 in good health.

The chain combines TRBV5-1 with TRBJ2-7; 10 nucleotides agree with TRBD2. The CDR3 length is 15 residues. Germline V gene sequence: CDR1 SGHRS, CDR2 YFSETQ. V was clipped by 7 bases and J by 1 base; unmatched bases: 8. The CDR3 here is CASRLGLAVSYEQYF. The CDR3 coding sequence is TGCGCCAGCCGCCTTGGACTAGCGGTTTCCTACGAGCAGTACTTC.

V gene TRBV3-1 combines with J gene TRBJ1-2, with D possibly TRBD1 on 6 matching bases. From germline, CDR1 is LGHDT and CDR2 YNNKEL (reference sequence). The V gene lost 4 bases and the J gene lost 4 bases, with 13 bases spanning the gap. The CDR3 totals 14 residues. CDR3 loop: CASSLSGTSYGYTF. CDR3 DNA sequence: TGTGCCAGCAGCCTTAGCGGGACATCCTATGGCTACACCTTC.

CDR3 residues: CASSGRLGHGIQYF. In DNA, the CDR3 is TGTGCCAGCAGCGGACGACTAGGCCACGGCATTCAGTACTTC. The chain links TRBV9 to TRBJ2-4; the D gene is possibly TRBD2 (6 bases). Trimming stripped 3 bases from V and 9 bases from J, with 16 bases between. CDR1 is SGDLS, CDR2 YYNGEE, per germline. The CDR3 is 14 residues long. The full variable domain, its missing parts supplied by reference TRBV9 and TRBJ2-4, is DSGVTQTPKHLITATGQRVTLRCSPRSGDLSVYWYQQSLDQGLQFLIQYYNGEERAKGNILERFSAQQFPDLHSELNLSSLELGDSALYFCASSGRLGHGIQYFGAGTRLSVL.

In DNA, the CDR3 is TGCAGTGCTAAAGGGCTACAAGAGACCCAGTACTTC. Its translation: CSAKGLQETQYF. The chain employs TRBV20-1 and TRBJ2-5; D unclear. With 4 bases removed from V and 2 bases from J, the gap between germline ends came to 8 bases. The CDR3 runs to 12 residues. Germline V gene data show CDR1 as DFQATT and CDR2 as SNEGSKA (reference sequence).

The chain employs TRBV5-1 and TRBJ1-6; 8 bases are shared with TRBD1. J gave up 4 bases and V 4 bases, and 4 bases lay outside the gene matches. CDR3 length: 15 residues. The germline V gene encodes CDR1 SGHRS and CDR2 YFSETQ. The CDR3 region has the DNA TGCGCCAGCAGCGATTGGACAGGGTATAATTCACCCCTCCACTTT. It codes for CASSDWTGYNSPLHF.

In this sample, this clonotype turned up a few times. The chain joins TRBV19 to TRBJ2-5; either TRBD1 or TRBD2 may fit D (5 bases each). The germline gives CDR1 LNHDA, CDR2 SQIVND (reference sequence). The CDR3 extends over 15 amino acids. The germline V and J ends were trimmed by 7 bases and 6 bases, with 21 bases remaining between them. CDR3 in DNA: TGTGCCAGTACCGAGGGCATAGGGGAAAGGCAGACCCAGTACTTC. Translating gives CASTEGIGERQTQYF. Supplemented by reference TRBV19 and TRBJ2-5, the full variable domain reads DGGITQSPKYLFRKEGQNVTLSCEQNLNHDAMYWYRQDPGQGLRLIYYSQIVNDFQKGDIAEGYSVSREKKESFPLTVTSAQKNPTAFYLCASTEGIGERQTQYFGPGTRLLVL.

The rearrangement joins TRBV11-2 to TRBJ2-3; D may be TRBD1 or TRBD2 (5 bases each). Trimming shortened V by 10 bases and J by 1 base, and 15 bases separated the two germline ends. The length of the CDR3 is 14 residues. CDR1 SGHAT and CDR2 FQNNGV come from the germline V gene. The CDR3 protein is CAIKTGAGTDTQYF. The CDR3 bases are TGTGCCATCAAAACCGGGGCAGGCACAGATACGCAGTATTTT.

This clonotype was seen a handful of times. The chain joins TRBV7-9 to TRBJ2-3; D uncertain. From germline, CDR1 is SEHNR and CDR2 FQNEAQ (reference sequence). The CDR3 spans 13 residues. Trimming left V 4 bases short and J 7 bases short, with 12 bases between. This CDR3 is CASSSYSAHTQYF. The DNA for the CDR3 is TGTGCCAGCAGCTCCTACTCCGCTCATACGCAGTATTTT.

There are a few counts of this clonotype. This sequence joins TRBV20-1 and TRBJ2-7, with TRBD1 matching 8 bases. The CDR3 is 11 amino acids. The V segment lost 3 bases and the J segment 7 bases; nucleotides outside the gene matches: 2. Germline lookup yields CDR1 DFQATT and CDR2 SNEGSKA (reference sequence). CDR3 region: CSASGQGEQYF. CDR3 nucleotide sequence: TGCAGTGCTAGCGGACAGGGAGAGCAGTACTTC.

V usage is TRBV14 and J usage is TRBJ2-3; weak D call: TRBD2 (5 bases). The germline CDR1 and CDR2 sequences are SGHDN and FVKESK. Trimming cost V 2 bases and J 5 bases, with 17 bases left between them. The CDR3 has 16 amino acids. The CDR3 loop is CASSQRETPWGDTQYF. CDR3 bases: TGTGCCAGCAGCCAAAGGGAGACACCCTGGGGAGATACGCAGTATTTT.

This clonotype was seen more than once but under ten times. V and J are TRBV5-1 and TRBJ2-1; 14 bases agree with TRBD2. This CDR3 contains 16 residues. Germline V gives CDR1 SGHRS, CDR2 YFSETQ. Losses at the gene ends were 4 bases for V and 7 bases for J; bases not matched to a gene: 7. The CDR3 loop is CASSPGTSGRENEQFF. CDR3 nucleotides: TGCGCCAGCAGCCCGGGGACTAGCGGGAGAGAGAATGAGCAGTTCTTC.

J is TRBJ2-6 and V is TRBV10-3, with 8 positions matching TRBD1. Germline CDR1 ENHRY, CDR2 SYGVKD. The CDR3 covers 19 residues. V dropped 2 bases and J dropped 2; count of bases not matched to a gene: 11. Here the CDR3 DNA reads TGTGCCATCAGTGAGGGGGACAGGAAGGCAACCCCTGGGGCCAACGTCCTGACTTTC. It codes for CAISEGDRKATPGANVLTF.

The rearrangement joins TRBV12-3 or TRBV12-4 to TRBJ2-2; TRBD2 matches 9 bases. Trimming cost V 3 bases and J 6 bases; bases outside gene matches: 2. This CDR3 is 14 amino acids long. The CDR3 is CASSFAGGAGELFF. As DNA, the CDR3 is TGTGCCAGCAGTTTCGCGGGAGGGGCCGGGGAGCTGTTTTTT.

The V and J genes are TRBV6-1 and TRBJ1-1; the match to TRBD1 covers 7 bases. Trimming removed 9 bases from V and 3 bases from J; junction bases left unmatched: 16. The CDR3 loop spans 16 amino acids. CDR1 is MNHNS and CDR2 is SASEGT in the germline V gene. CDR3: CASLPTGARGDTEAFF. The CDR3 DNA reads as TGTGCCAGTCTTCCTACAGGGGCCCGGGGGGACACTGAAGCTTTCTTT.

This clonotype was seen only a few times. CDR3 sequence reads: CASSFLLDRDEQYF. The CDR3 nucleotides read TGTGCCAGCAGTTTCCTACTCGACAGGGACGAGCAGTACTTC. This chain uses TRBV12-3 or TRBV12-4 with TRBJ2-7; 7 nucleotides match TRBD1. J lost 5 bases, V lost 3 bases, and 7 bases had no gene match. The CDR3 consists of 14 residues.

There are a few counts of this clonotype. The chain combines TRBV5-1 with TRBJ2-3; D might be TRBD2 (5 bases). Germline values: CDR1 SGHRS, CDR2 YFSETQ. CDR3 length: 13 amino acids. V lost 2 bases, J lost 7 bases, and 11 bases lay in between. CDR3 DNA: TGCGCCAGCAGCTTAAGCGGTCCAAATACGCAGTATTTT. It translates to CASSLSGPNTQYF.

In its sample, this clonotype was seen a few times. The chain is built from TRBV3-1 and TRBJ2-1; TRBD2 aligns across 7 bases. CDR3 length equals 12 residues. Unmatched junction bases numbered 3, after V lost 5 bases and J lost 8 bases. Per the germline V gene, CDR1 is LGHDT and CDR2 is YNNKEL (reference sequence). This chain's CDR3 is CASSWTRDEQFF. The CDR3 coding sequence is TGTGCCAGCAGCTGGACTAGAGATGAGCAGTTCTTC.

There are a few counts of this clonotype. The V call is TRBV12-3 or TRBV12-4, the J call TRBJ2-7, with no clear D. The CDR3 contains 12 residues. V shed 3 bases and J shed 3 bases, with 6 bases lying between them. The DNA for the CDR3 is TGTGCCAGCAGTTTTTCCCACTACGAGCAGTACTTC. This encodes CASSFSHYEQYF.

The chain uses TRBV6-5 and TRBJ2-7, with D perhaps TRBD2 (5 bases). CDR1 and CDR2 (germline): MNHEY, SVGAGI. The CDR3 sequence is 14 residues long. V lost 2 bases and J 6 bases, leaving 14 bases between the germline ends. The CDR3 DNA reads TGTGCCAGCAGTTACACCGGGATAGCCCCCGAGCAGTACTTC. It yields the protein CASSYTGIAPEQYF.

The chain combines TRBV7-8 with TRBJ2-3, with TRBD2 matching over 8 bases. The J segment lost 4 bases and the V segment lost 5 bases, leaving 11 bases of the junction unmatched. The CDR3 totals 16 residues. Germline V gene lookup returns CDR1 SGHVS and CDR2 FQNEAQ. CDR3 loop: CASSPREGGKADTQYF. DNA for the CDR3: TGTGCCAGCAGCCCCCGGGAGGGAGGGAAGGCAGATACGCAGTATTTT.

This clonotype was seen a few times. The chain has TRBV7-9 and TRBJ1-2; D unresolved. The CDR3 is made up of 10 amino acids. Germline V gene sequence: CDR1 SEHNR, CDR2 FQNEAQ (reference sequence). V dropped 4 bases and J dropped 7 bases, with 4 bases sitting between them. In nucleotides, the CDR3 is TGTGCCAGCAGCTCTGGTGGCTACACCTTC. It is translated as CASSSGGYTF.

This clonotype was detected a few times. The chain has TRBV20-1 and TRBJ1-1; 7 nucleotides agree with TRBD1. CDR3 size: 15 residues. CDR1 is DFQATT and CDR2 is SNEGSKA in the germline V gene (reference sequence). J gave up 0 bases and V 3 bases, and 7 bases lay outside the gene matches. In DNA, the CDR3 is TGCAGTGCTAGTGGTCGGGGACAGTTGAACACTGAAGCTTTCTTT. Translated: CSASGRGQLNTEAFF.

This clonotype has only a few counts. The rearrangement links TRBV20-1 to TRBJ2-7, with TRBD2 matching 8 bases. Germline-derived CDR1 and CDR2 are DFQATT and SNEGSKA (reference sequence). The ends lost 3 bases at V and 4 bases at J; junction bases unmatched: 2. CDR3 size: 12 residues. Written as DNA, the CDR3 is TGCAGTGCTAGCGGGGGGGCTTACGAGCAGTACTTC. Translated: CSASGGAYEQYF.

The CDR3, as DNA: TGTGCCAGCAAGAGGGGGGACTACAATGAGCAGTTCTTC. Translated, it gives CASKRGDYNEQFF. The chain combines TRBV6-1 with TRBJ2-1; either TRBD1 or TRBD2 may supply D (6 bases each). Germline-derived CDR1 and CDR2 are MNHNS and SASEGT. Trimming took off 7 bases at V and 3 bases at J, with 10 bases between the two ends. The CDR3 totals 13 residues.

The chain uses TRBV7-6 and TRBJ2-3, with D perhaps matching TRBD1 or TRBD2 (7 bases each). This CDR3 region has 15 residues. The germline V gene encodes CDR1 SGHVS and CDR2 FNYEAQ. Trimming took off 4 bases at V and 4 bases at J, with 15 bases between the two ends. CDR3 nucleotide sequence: TGTGCCAGCAGCTCCCACAGGGGAGGGCCAGATACGCAGTATTTT. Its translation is CASSSHRGGPDTQYF. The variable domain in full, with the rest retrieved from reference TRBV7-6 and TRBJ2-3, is GAGVSQSPRYKVTKRGQDVALRCDPISGHVSLYWYRQALGQGPEFLTYFNYEAQQDKSGLPNDRFSAERPEGSISTLTIQRTEQRDSAMYRCASSSHRGGPDTQYFGPGTRLTVL.